Detailed here is one T cell receptor beta chain. Antigen specificity is unknown. CDR1 is SGHTA and CDR2 is FQGNSA in the germline V gene. There are 15 residues in the CDR3. This sample was included in a study of monozygotic twins with inflammatory bowel disease. Study-wide findings and caveats: Reduced clonotype sharing with other individuals was observed in IBD patients relative to healthy twins, especially with disease activity.

Total RNA input per TCR library was around 3,500 ng. Addition of UMIs with a 6-nucleotide sample barcode was achieved by template switching. TCRdb reprocessed the 5' RACE reads and stores each CDR3 protein as one record, lacking DNA. The table lists tens of thousands of distinct CDR3 sequences. Blood (approximately 2.5 ml) was collected from every donor individually. This chain connects TRBV7-2 to TRBJ1-5; checking the TCRdb D call of TRBD1 is not possible without DNA. Sequencing was done on a sample of blood. The source of this sequence is a human donor with ulcerative colitis or Crohn's disease, or a healthy co-twin of an affected twin (not recorded which). The CDR3 spells CASSLGGTSNQPQHF.